These 30 T cell receptor beta chains came from one sample sequenced in a study of Ad26.COV2.S vaccination and SARS-CoV-2 variants. Measured with immunoSEQ multiplex PCR; TCRdb has only the in-frame clones, and not every one. The sample carries over 110,000 clones, 70% to 90% recorded once. The material sequenced was peripheral blood, taken after recovery from COVID-19. The receptors stem from a human donor who had recovered from COVID-19.

V is TRBV5-1 and J is TRBJ2-5; 7 bases map to TRBD2. CDR3 length equals 14 residues. The V gene end was trimmed by 4 bases and the J gene end by 9 bases; junction bases not matched to a gene: 12. From germline, CDR1 is SGHRS and CDR2 YFSETQ. In DNA form, the CDR3 reads TGCGCCAGCAGCCTGATCTTTTTCCGGGGGGCCCAGTACTTC. Its protein product is CASSLIFFRGAQYF.

V is TRBV18 and J is TRBJ1-2; 7 nucleotides line up with TRBD1. Germline V gene data show CDR1 as KGHSH and CDR2 as LQKENI. V was clipped by 5 bases and J by 4 bases; unmatched bases: 13. The CDR3 covers 16 residues. Here the CDR3 reads CASSSTTSPGGYGYTF. The CDR3, as DNA: TGTGCCAGCTCATCAACCACATCGCCAGGGGGCTATGGCTACACCTTC.

V and J are TRBV7-9 and TRBJ2-1; 7 bases match TRBD2. The CDR3 has 15 amino acids. Germline V CDR1 and CDR2: SEHNR, FQNEAQ (reference sequence). V gave up 9 bases and J gave up 6 bases; unmatched junction bases: 14. In DNA, the CDR3 is TGTGCCAGTAGCGAGAGTGGGACTACCCTCAATGAGCAGTTCTTC. Amino acids: CASSESGTTLNEQFF.

This clone showed up just once. This CDR3 is CALGGAPPYNEQFF. DNA for the CDR3: TGTGCCCTCGGGGGTGCACCACCTTACAATGAGCAGTTCTTC. The chain carries TRBV6-5 and TRBJ2-1; weak D call: TRBD2 (6 bases). The CDR3 length is 14 residues. Germline V gene lookup returns CDR1 MNHEY and CDR2 SVGAGI. The V end was cut by 11 bases, the J end by 4 bases, with 18 bases between.

This chain uses TRBV9 with TRBJ2-7; D is perhaps TRBD1 or TRBD2 (5 bases each). V gave up 0 bases and J gave up 6 bases, with 16 bases separating them. The CDR3 totals 15 residues. CDR1 is SGDLS and CDR2 is YYNGEE in the germline V gene. In DNA form, the CDR3 reads TGTGCCAGCAGCGTAGATCCCCGAGGGACCGGCGAGCAGTACTTC. Protein: CASSVDPRGTGEQYF.

The V gene is TRBV7-9, the J gene TRBJ1-3, with D tentatively TRBD1 (5 bases). The CDR3 totals 15 residues. Germline V gene sequence: CDR1 SEHNR, CDR2 FQNEAQ (reference sequence). Trimming stripped 5 bases from V and 0 bases from J, with 11 bases between. The CDR3 protein is CASSPGGSSGNTIYF. The CDR3 nucleotides read TGTGCCAGCAGCCCTGGGGGGAGCTCTGGAAACACCATATATTTT. The full variable domain, rest sourced from reference TRBV7-9 and TRBJ1-3, is DTGVSQNPRHKITKRGQNVTFRCDPISEHNRLYWYRQTLGQGPEFLTYFQNEAQLEKSRLLSDRFSAERPKGSFSTLEIQRTEQGDSAMYLCASSPGGSSGNTIYFGEGSWLTVV.

The chain is built from TRBV5-4 and TRBJ2-3; D remains unclear. V dropped 4 bases and J dropped 9 bases, with 12 bases sitting between them. The CDR3 consists of 12 residues. Germline V gives CDR1 SGHNT, CDR2 YYREEE (reference sequence). CDR3 residues: CASSPLLRTQYF. CDR3 sequence (DNA): TGTGCCAGCAGCCCCCTTTTAAGGACGCAGTATTTT.

Only one count was recorded for this clone. The chain is built from TRBV29-1 and TRBJ1-2; D may be TRBD1 (6 bases). The CDR3 is 12 amino acids. Germline loops: CDR1 SQVTM, CDR2 ANQGSEA. Trimming left V 6 bases short and J 8 bases short, with 16 bases between. The CDR3 DNA reads TGCAGCGTCGGAGACAGGTGGGGAGGCTACACCTTC. Protein: CSVGDRWGGYTF.

The CDR3 loop is CASQSRGGDEQYF. The DNA for the CDR3 is TGTGCCAGCCAATCTCGCGGGGGCGACGAGCAGTACTTC. The chain recombines TRBV6-5 with TRBJ2-7; D might be TRBD2 (7 bases). Trimming left V 8 bases short and J 5 bases short, with 16 bases between. CDR1 is MNHEY, CDR2 SVGAGI, per germline. This CDR3 has 13 residues.

This rearrangement joins TRBV30 to TRBJ1-1, with D unclear. CDR3 size: 15 residues. V dropped 0 bases and J dropped 4 bases, with 15 bases sitting between them. Per the germline V gene, CDR1 is GTSNPN and CDR2 is SVGIG (reference sequence). The CDR3 DNA reads as TGTGCCTGGAGTGTACCGGAGTATATGGGCACTGAAGCTTTCTTT. It specifies CAWSVPEYMGTEAFF.

The CDR3 DNA is TGCGCCAGCAGCCAGCCCAGCCGTGGAAACACTGAAGCTTTCTTT. It is translated as CASSQPSRGNTEAFF. The chain couples TRBV4-1 to TRBJ1-1; D gene unclear. Germline V lookup: CDR1 MGHRA, CDR2 YSYEKL. This CDR3 is 15 amino acids long. With 3 bases removed from V and 2 bases from J, the gap between germline ends came to 13 bases.

The rearrangement joins TRBV13 to TRBJ2-7; 7 nucleotides line up with TRBD2. V lost 5 bases to trimming and J lost 0 bases; unmatched junction nucleotides: 7. The CDR3 loop spans 15 amino acids. Looked up from germline, CDR1 is PRHDT and CDR2 is FYEKMQ (reference sequence). Here the CDR3 reads CASSAGLPLSYEQYF. The DNA for the CDR3 is TGTGCCAGCAGCGCGGGACTACCCCTCTCCTACGAGCAGTACTTC.

This clone was counted ten times or more. V usage is TRBV28 and J usage is TRBJ1-5; no firm D call. V was pared by 2 bases and J by 5 bases, with 13 bases between. Germline loops: CDR1 MDHEN, CDR2 SYDVKM. The CDR3 extends over 15 amino acids. The CDR3 coding sequence is TGTGCCAGCAGTTTACCAAAGGACCGAGATCAGCCCCAGCATTTT. Protein product: CASSLPKDRDQPQHF.

The rearrangement joins TRBV5-6 to TRBJ2-7; D is unresolved. The V end lost 0 bases, the J end lost 5 bases, and 12 bases lay between the germline ends. The CDR3 is 14 residues long. CDR1 SGHDT and CDR2 YYEEEE come from the germline V gene. DNA of the CDR3: TGTGCCAGCAGCTTGGCCGTCTTTTCCGACGAGCAGTACTTC. Translation: CASSLAVFSDEQYF.

V is TRBV7-2 and J is TRBJ2-7, with D tentatively TRBD2 (5 bases). The germline V gene encodes CDR1 SGHTA and CDR2 FQGNSA. V was cut by 0 bases and J by 13 bases, with 16 bases left in between. This CDR3 region has 13 residues. Here the CDR3 DNA reads TGTGCCAGCAGCTTAGCCAATGACGGAGCGGTTTACTTC. The encoded protein is CASSLANDGAVYF. Together with reference TRBV7-2 and TRBJ2-7, the CDR3 gives the full variable domain: GAGVSQSPSNKVTEKGKDVELRCDPISGHTALYWYRQSLGQGLEFLIYFQGNSAPDKSGLPSDRFSAERTGGSVSTLTIQRTQQEDSAVYLCASSLANDGAVYFGPGTRLTVT.

Note on this clone: With a much larger clone just one base away, this may be a read error. The chain couples TRBV9 to TRBJ2-2; D gene unclear. Trimming stripped 1 base from V and 4 bases from J, with 2 bases between. Germline V gives CDR1 SGDLS, CDR2 YYNGEE. The CDR3 has 12 residues. The DNA of the CDR3 is TGTGCCAGCAGCGTAAGCACCGGGGAGCTGTTTTTT. Its protein product is CASSVSTGELFF.

This clone was seen just once. The gene calls are TRBV18 and TRBJ2-7; D might be TRBD1 (6 bases). V shed 3 bases and J shed 5 bases, with 14 bases lying between them. The CDR3 loop spans 14 amino acids. Per the germline V gene, CDR1 is KGHSH and CDR2 is LQKENI. The DNA for the CDR3 is TGTGCCAGCTCACCTCAATTCCAGGGGAACGAGCAGTACTTC. This gives the protein CASSPQFQGNEQYF.

V is TRBV5-1 and J is TRBJ2-5, with D uncertain. This CDR3 has 14 residues. V dropped 3 bases and J dropped 4 bases, with 13 bases sitting between them. Germline V gene data show CDR1 as SGHRS and CDR2 as YFSETQ. CDR3 in amino acids: CASSSPGQSETQYF. For the CDR3, the DNA is TGCGCCAGCAGCTCACCGGGCCAGTCAGAGACCCAGTACTTC.

The rearrangement joins TRBV12-3 or TRBV12-4 to TRBJ1-4, with D unresolved. Trimming took 3 bases from V and 7 from J, leaving 6 bases between them. The CDR3 contains 12 residues. The CDR3 DNA is TGTGCCAGCAGTTTGAACGGTGAAAAACTGTTTTTT. Translating gives CASSLNGEKLFF.

This clone showed up just once. This sequence joins TRBV9 and TRBJ2-3; 9 nucleotides agree with TRBD1. The V and J ends lost 2 bases and 3 bases, in that order; junction bases with no gene match: 4. This CDR3 comprises 15 residues. Looked up from germline, CDR1 is SGDLS and CDR2 is YYNGEE. Here the CDR3 DNA reads TGTGCCAGCAGCGTGGGGACAGGGACAACAGATACGCAGTATTTT. This translates into CASSVGTGTTDTQYF.

V is TRBV7-9 and J is TRBJ1-6; a possible D gene is TRBD1 (5 bases). The length of the CDR3 is 15 residues. Germline V gene data show CDR1 as SEHNR and CDR2 as FQNEAQ (reference sequence). V lost 0 bases and J lost 6, with 9 bases in between. The CDR3 nucleotides are TGTGCCAGCAGCTTAGCAGGGGTCTCTAATTCACCCCTCCACTTT. This encodes CASSLAGVSNSPLHF.

The V gene is TRBV28, the J gene TRBJ1-2; a weak D match, TRBD1 (5 bases). The germline V gene encodes CDR1 MDHEN and CDR2 SYDVKM. Trimming took 4 bases from V and 0 from J, leaving 12 bases between them. This CDR3 spans 15 amino acids. The CDR3 region has the DNA TGTGCCAGCAGTTCGCCGACAGCCTCTAACTATGGCTACACCTTC. Translating gives CASSSPTASNYGYTF.

V gene TRBV9 combines with J gene TRBJ2-7, with TRBD2 matching 7 bases. The J segment lost 3 bases and the V segment lost 4 bases, leaving 10 bases of the junction unmatched. The CDR3 consists of 15 residues. The germline gives CDR1 SGDLS, CDR2 YYNGEE. CDR3 nucleotides: TGTGCCAGCAGCTCCGGGACGGGGGACTACTACGAGCAGTACTTC. This codes for CASSSGTGDYYEQYF.

This clone was counted once. V usage is TRBV27 and J usage is TRBJ2-1; no firm D call. The CDR3 consists of 16 residues. Trimming pared 2 bases from V and 4 bases from J, leaving 15 bases between. Germline assignment: CDR1 MNHEY and CDR2 SMNVEV (reference sequence). For the CDR3, the DNA is TGTGCCAGCAGTTTAACATCCACTATCCCTTACAATGAGCAGTTCTTC. This sequence encodes CASSLTSTIPYNEQFF.

This sequence joins TRBV7-2 and TRBJ1-2, with unresolved D. Germline values: CDR1 SGHTA, CDR2 FQGNSA. CDR3 length: 10 residues. The germline V and J ends were trimmed by 5 bases and 7 bases, with 5 bases remaining between them. The CDR3 loop reads CASSPGGYTF. CDR3 DNA sequence: TGTGCCAGCAGCCCGGGTGGCTACACCTTC.

This clone came up once. The gene calls are TRBV27 and TRBJ1-6, with 8 positions matching TRBD1. The germline V gene encodes CDR1 MNHEY and CDR2 SMNVEV (reference sequence). V lost 5 bases, J lost 4 bases, and 7 bases stayed unmatched. The CDR3 spans 16 residues. The CDR3 region is CASSGQGQDYNSPLHF. CDR3 DNA sequence: TGTGCCAGCAGTGGTCAGGGACAGGATTATAATTCACCCCTCCACTTT.

CDR3 protein: CASSKQEGRTEAFF. As DNA, the CDR3 is TGTGCCAGCAGCAAACAGGAGGGGAGAACTGAAGCTTTCTTT. The chain has TRBV28 and TRBJ1-1; possibly TRBD1 for D (5 bases). The germline gives CDR1 MDHEN, CDR2 SYDVKM. CDR3 length: 14 amino acids. V dropped 6 bases and J dropped 5 bases, with 16 bases sitting between them.

The chain joins TRBV6-1 to TRBJ1-2; D unresolved. Trimming stripped 1 base from V and 8 bases from J, with 14 bases between. Germline V lookup: CDR1 MNHNS, CDR2 SASEGT. This CDR3 has 14 amino acids. The CDR3 spells CASSEVRTSEGYTF. The CDR3 DNA is TGTGCCAGCAGTGAAGTCCGAACATCTGAGGGCTACACCTTC.

This clone is a singleton in its sample. The J gene is TRBJ1-6, the V gene TRBV28; unclear D gene. CDR3 length equals 15 residues. V dropped 4 bases and J dropped 9 bases, with 16 bases sitting between them. Germline V gene data show CDR1 as MDHEN and CDR2 as SYDVKM. The CDR3 coding sequence is TGTGCCAGCAGTTCACATGCAGGCCAAATTTCACCCCTCCACTTT. It encodes CASSSHAGQISPLHF.

J is TRBJ1-5 and V is TRBV6-1; no firm D call. Trimming pared 1 base from V and 0 bases from J, leaving 7 bases between. This CDR3 region has 15 residues. CDR1 and CDR2 (germline): MNHNS, SASEGT. The CDR3 region has the DNA TGTGCCAGCAGTGAAGAACGGAATAGCAATCAGCCCCAGCATTTT. Translation: CASSEERNSNQPQHF.